The 14 T cell receptor beta chains in this list originate from one sample, sequenced in a study of molecular identifiers for immune sequencing clone quantification. TCRdb redid the calling of the PCR reads with MiXCR, one entry per CDR3 protein. This repertoire shows about 86,000 distinct CDR3 sequences, approximately 25% found once; its top ten account for 0.75% to 0.9%. Specimen: naive CD8+ T cells from blood, with Jurkat cell RNA spiked in. Subset indicated: FACS-sorted CD8+CD4-CCR7+CD45RA+ naive T cells. Receptors were obtained from a human donor in good health. Some libraries in this study had Jurkat cell RNA spiked in.

This clonotype came up a few times. The chain uses TRBV11-2 and TRBJ2-7; 8 nucleotides agree with TRBD2. V lost 0 bases and J lost 2; bases outside the gene matches: 6. Germline V lookup: CDR1 SGHAT, CDR2 FQNNGV. The CDR3 spans 16 residues. The CDR3 loop is CASSLDLAGGTYEQYF. CDR3 DNA: TGTGCCAGCAGCTTAGATTTGGCGGGGGGCACCTACGAGCAGTACTTC.

The chain couples TRBV2 to TRBJ2-1; D may be TRBD2 (5 bases). V lost 8 bases to trimming and J lost 6 bases, with 14 bases between them. Germline CDR1 SNHLY, CDR2 FYNNEI. The CDR3 contains 13 residues. CDR3 in DNA: TGTGCCAGCCTGTTGACTACGGGCAATGAGCAGTTCTTC. Its protein product is CASLLTTGNEQFF.

This clonotype has at least ten counts. V and J are TRBV24-1 and TRBJ2-2; D may be TRBD2 (5 bases). CDR3 length equals 13 residues. In germline, CDR1 is KGHDR, CDR2 SFDVKD. V was pared by 9 bases and J by 2 bases, with 9 bases between. The CDR3 reads CATLAGNTGELFF. The CDR3 nucleotides read TGTGCCACCCTGGCGGGTAACACCGGGGAGCTGTTTTTT.

This clonotype turned up a few times. The V gene is TRBV4-3, the J gene TRBJ2-7; TRBD1 matches at 8 bases. After removal of 1 base from V and 3 bases from J, the junction contained 5 bases not matched to a gene. Looked up from germline, CDR1 is LGHNA and CDR2 is YSLEER. The CDR3 length is 15 residues. CDR3: CASSQAGQGSYEQYF. DNA for the CDR3: TGCGCCAGCAGCCAAGCCGGACAGGGCAGCTACGAGCAGTACTTC.

The rearrangement links TRBV28 to TRBJ1-2, with TRBD1 matching over 7 bases. The germline V gene encodes CDR1 MDHEN and CDR2 SYDVKM. V was pared by 5 bases and J by 2 bases, with 11 bases of the junction left unmatched. This CDR3 region has 16 residues. The CDR3 loop reads CASSPNRGNVNYGYTF. CDR3 coding DNA: TGTGCCAGCAGTCCAAACAGGGGAAATGTAAACTATGGCTACACCTTC.

This chain connects TRBV12-5 to TRBJ2-1; 8 bases are shared with TRBD1. The CDR3 covers 15 residues. J was trimmed by 7 bases and V by 4 bases; bases with no gene match: 9. Germline assignment: CDR1 LGHNT and CDR2 FRNRAP. The CDR3 DNA reads as TGTGCTAGTGGTTACGAGACAGGGGATGTAAATGAGCAGTTCTTC. Translating gives CASGYETGDVNEQFF.

This clonotype has just a few counts. CDR3 nucleotides: TGTGCCAGCAGTCCGGTCTGGGGGGCGGGTGAGCAGTTCTTC. Its protein is CASSPVWGAGEQFF. The chain joins TRBV27 to TRBJ2-1, with D possibly being TRBD1 or TRBD2 (6 bases each). Trimming removed 5 bases from V and 9 bases from J, with 17 bases in between. This CDR3 region has 14 residues. CDR1 and CDR2 (germline): MNHEY, SMNVEV (reference sequence).

The chain carries TRBV19 and TRBJ1-4; D unresolved. The germline CDR1 and CDR2 sequences are LNHDA and SQIVND (reference sequence). V was pared by 3 bases and J by 6 bases, with 11 bases between. CDR3 length: 14 residues. For the CDR3, the DNA is TGTGCCAGTAGTATCTCAAACTATCATGAAAAACTGTTTTTT. Translating it yields CASSISNYHEKLFF.

A remark on this clonotype: Just one base apart from a much larger clone, this may be a read error. The chain links TRBV28 to TRBJ1-4, with D hard to call. CDR3 length equals 15 residues. Germline CDR1 is MDHEN and CDR2 is SYDVKM. As DNA, the CDR3 is TGTGCCAGCAGAGGCGAGTGGGCAACTAATGAAAGACTGTTTTTT. Its translation: CASRGEWATNERLFF. Variable domain in full (rest from reference TRBV28 and TRBJ1-4): DVKVTQSSRYLVKRTGEKVFLECVQDMDHENMFWYRQDPGLGLRLIYFSYDVKMKEKGDIPEGYSVSREKKERFSLILESASTNQTSMYLCASRGEWATNERLFFGSGTQLSVL.

In its sample, this clonotype was seen a few times. The CDR3 spells CAISDGQGTDTQYF. CDR3 DNA sequence: TGTGCCATCAGTGACGGTCAAGGCACAGATACGCAGTATTTT. The V call is TRBV10-3, the J call TRBJ2-3; D is unclear. Trimming took 3 bases from V and 1 from J, leaving 8 bases between them. This CDR3 comprises 14 residues. Looked up from germline, CDR1 is ENHRY and CDR2 is SYGVKD.

The table lists this clonotype with a count of one. At one of its ends the junction is not consistent with the germline gene, which may arise from a read error. The CDR3 nucleotides read TGTGCCAGCAGTTACCCGGCCGGGGCGGGGGCCGCCCCCGAAGTTTATCAGTATGGCTACCCCTTC. Translated: CASSYPAGAGAAPEVYQYGYPF. This chain uses TRBV6-2 or TRBV6-3 with TRBJ1-2, with D perhaps matching TRBD1 (6 bases). Germline V lookup: CDR1 MNHEY, CDR2 SVGEGT. The CDR3 extends over 22 amino acids.

This clonotype was found once. A much larger clone lies one base from this, so it may be a read error. This chain joins TRBV7-3 and TRBJ2-3; 14 nucleotides line up with TRBD2. Germline V gene data show CDR1 as SGHTA and CDR2 as FQGTGA. The CDR3 is 16 residues long. The CDR3 protein is CASSFGLAGGTATQYF. In nucleotides, the CDR3 is TGTGCCAGCAGCTTCGGACTAGCGGGAGGCACAGCTACGCAGTATTTT.

The genes are TRBV6-2 or TRBV6-3 and TRBJ1-5; TRBD1 agrees at 9 bases. J was trimmed by 9 bases and V by 8 bases; bases with no gene match: 11. The CDR3 is made up of 14 amino acids. Germline assignment: CDR1 MNHEY and CDR2 SVGEGT. The CDR3 DNA reads as TGTGCCAGCCGCTTGGGACAGGGTGGGCCGCCCCAGCATTTT. Translated, it gives CASRLGQGGPPQHF.

In regard to this clonotype: With a much larger clone just one base away, this may be a read error. It is likely a read error, because the conserved phenylalanine at the end of the CDR3 is missing. J is TRBJ1-1 and V is TRBV20-1; maybe TRBD1 (5 bases). The germline gives CDR1 DFQATT, CDR2 SNEGSKA (reference sequence). V lost 0 bases to trimming and J lost 0 bases, with 20 bases between them. The CDR3 loop spans 18 amino acids. The CDR3 loop reads CSARDAGVAQLMNTEAFS. CDR3 DNA: TGCAGTGCTAGAGATGCGGGGGTGGCACAACTCATGAACACTGAAGCTTTCTCT.